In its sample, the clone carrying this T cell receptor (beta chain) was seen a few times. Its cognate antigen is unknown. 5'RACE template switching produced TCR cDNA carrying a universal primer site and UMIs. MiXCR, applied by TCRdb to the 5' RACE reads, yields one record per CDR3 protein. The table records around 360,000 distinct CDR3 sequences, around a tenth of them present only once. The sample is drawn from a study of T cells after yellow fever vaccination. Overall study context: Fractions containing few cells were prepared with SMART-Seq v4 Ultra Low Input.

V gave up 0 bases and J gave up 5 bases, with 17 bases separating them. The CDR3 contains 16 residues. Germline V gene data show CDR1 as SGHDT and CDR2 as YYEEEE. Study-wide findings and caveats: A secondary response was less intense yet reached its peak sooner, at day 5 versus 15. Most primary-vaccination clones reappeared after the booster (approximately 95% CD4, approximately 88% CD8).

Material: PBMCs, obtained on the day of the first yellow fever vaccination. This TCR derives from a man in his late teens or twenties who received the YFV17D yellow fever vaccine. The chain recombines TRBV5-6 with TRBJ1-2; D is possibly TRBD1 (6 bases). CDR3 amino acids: CASSLAMDRIWYGYTF. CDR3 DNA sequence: TGTGCCAGCAGCTTGGCCATGGACAGAATCTGGTATGGCTACACCTTC.